The TCR beta chain under discussion was sequenced for a study of T cells in Graves' hyperthyroidism and ophthalmopathy (dated by TCRdb to the late 2010s). About the investigation overall: Peripheral blood was collected at initial diagnosis, before any treatment. The 75 to 100 discovery patients were randomly divided into training and test sets at a 7:3 ratio. Thyroid tissue and blood T-cell repertoires from six Graves' hyperthyroidism patients were also compared in the study. To identify distinguishing TCR V-J signatures, a discovery cohort of about 100 patients was used, comprising 43 with Graves' ophthalmopathy and under 60 with stable Graves' hyperthyroidism. Whether ophthalmopathy could be predicted prospectively was tested in an independent validation cohort made up of roughly 19 hyperthyroidism patients plus 17 patients who later progressed to ophthalmopathy. According to the paper, TCR Vbeta CDR3 sequencing was carried out on about 140 peripheral blood samples, which came from fewer than 50 ophthalmopathy, around 75 hyperthyroidism and roughly 17 progressor patients. Once sampling was done, hyperthyroidism patients were given methimazole at a starting dose of 30 mg daily, whereas ophthalmopathy patients were given high-dose intravenous methylprednisolone.

What the study reported, not specific to this receptor: Most expanded thyroid clonotypes (frequency above 0.001) were also detected in blood, suggesting blood repertoires may reflect thyroid immune responses. No statistical method was used to fix the sample size in advance, and group allocation was not hidden from the investigators. During validation, the model predicted progression to ophthalmopathy a median of around six months ahead of onset, with more than 55% sensitivity and roughly 75% specificity. Ophthalmopathy was separated from stable hyperthyroidism by a 13 V-J signature model, with 85% to 90% sensitivity and just over 81% specificity obtained in cross-validation and 80%/75% obtained in testing.

Hyperthyroidism patients were newly diagnosed, with disease duration under 2 months, and aged 18 to 65 years. Patients with uncontrolled infections, other autoimmune diseases, pregnancy or lactation were excluded. Diagnoses were based on clinical symptoms, serum thyroxine and TRAb, thyroid ultrasound and orbital computed tomography. Blood from progressor patients was drawn when they were first diagnosed with hyperthyroidism, before any ophthalmopathy symptoms appeared. Ficoll-Paque density gradient centrifugation was used to isolate PBMCs from about 10 ml of fresh peripheral blood. Patients classed as progressors first received a Graves' hyperthyroidism diagnosis and then went on to develop ophthalmopathy during follow-up. Total RNA was extracted with Trizol reagent, and quality was checked on an Agilent 2100 Bioanalyzer. V drops 6 bases and J drops 3 bases, leaving 11 bases in between. The germline V gene provides CDR1 SNHLY and CDR2 FYNNEI. The CDR3 numbers 14 residues from cysteine through phenylalanine. Here the CDR3 DNA is all that survives: 42 bases in frame from base 1.

Regarding this clonotype: Which antigen it targets is not known. No much larger clone is present one base from it, and per-base qualities are unavailable.

The TCR beta CDR3 regions were amplified from the RNA transcripts. For the first round of RT-PCR on the TCR CDR3, the HTBI primer set was used together with the Qiagen OneStep RT-PCR kit. The libraries were constructed in a second round of multiplex PCR and then size-selected and purified. Libraries were sequenced paired-end with 100 bp reads on an Illumina HiSeq2000. The study's own analysis went as follows. SOAPnuke was used to process the raw data, throwing out any read that contained adapters or uncalled bases, had a mean Phred below 15, or lacked an exact constant-primer or identifier match. COPE v1.2.5 was used to merge high-quality paired reads, and clonotypes were defined as unique nucleotide sequences. MiTCR v1.1 was used to align clonotypes to the IMGT TRBV, TRBD and TRBJ reference segments. Analysis was restricted to V-J combinations with a frequency above 0.0001, which covered roughly 99% of repertoires. A TCS score was defined as the ratio between F50 (clonal expansion) and ExV (chaos), using BLOSUM62-based TCRdist between CDR3 peptides within each V-J. Welch's t-statistics and random forest reduced roughly 530 V-J features to 13, which were used in a naive Bayes classifier (R e1071). Thyroid-blood repertoire similarity was quantified with the Morisita-Horn index. TCRdb trimmed the raw reads at Q25, called clones with MiXCR and kept productive beta chains. Duplicate CDR3 protein sequences are folded into a single record with the most common DNA and genes. The V and J calls and clone size come from TCRdb's table, not from the authors' own analysis. Across this sample there are about 24,000 distinct CDR3 sequences, with around 47% seen only once. The ten largest clonotypes hold 25% of the sample.

The receptor's source is a woman in her thirties or forties with Graves' hyperthyroidism that later progressed to Graves' ophthalmopathy. Input material: blood. The chain joins TRBV2 to TRBJ2-2, with TRBD1 perhaps the D gene, on 5 matching bases. The encoded CDR3 is CASSRRGDTGELFF. The sequence in DNA is TGTGCCAGCAGCCGAAGGGGCGACACCGGGGAGCTGTTTTTT.